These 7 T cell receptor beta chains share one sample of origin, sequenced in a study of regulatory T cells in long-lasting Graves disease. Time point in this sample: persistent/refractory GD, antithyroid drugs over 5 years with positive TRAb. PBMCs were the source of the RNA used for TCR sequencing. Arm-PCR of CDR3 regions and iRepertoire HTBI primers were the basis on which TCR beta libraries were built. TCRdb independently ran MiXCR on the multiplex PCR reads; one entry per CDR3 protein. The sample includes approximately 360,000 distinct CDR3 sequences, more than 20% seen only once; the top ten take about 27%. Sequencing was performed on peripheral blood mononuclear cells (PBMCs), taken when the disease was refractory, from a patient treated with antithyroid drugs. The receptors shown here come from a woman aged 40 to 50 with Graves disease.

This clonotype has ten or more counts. Here the CDR3 DNA reads TGTGCCAGCAGTGGTTCGGTCAGCCATAATGAAAAACTGTTTTTT. The encoded protein is CASSGSVSHNEKLFF. This chain uses TRBV2 with TRBJ1-4; D gene unclear. Germline-derived CDR1 and CDR2 are SNHLY and FYNNEI. The V end was cut by 4 bases, the J end by 4 bases, with 13 bases between. The CDR3 covers 15 residues.

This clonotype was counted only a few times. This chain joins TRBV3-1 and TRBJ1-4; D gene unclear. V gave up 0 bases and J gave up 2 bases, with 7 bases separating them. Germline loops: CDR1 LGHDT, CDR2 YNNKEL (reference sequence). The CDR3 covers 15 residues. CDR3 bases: TGTGCCAGCAGCCAAGATTCGGGCACTAATGAAAAACTGTTTTTT. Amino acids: CASSQDSGTNEKLFF.

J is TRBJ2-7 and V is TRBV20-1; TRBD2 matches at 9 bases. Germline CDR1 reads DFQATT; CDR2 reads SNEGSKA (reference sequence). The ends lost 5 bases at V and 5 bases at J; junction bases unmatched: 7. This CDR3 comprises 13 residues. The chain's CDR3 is CSAPLAGRNEQYF. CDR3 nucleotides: TGCAGTGCTCCTCTAGCGGGGCGAAACGAGCAGTACTTC.

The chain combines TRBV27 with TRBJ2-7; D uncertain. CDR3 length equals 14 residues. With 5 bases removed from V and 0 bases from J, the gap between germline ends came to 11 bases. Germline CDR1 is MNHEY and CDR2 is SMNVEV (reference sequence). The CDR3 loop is CASSPLVSSYEQYF. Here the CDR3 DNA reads TGTGCCAGCAGTCCCCTCGTCAGCTCCTACGAGCAGTACTTC.

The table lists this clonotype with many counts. The CDR3 coding sequence is TGTGCCACCAGCAGAGATGACGTTCAGCCCCAGCATTTT. Its translation is CATSRDDVQPQHF. The V gene is TRBV15, the J gene TRBJ1-5; no reliable D call. Deletions cut 0 bases from V and 6 bases from J, with 6 bases between. Germline CDR1 reads LNHNV; CDR2 reads YYDKDF (reference sequence). The CDR3 is made up of 13 amino acids.

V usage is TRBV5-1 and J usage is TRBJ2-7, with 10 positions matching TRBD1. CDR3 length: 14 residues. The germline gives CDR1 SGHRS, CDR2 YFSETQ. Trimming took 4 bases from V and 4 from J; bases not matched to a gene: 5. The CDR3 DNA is TGCGCCAGCAGCCCCTGGACAGGGGGATACGAGCAGTACTTC. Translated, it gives CASSPWTGGYEQYF.

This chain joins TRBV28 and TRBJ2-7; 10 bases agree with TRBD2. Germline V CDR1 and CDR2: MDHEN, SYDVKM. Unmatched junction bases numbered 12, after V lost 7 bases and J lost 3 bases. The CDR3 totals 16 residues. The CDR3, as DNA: TGTGCCAGCACCGCGGGAACTAGCGGGGCTTTCTACGAGCAGTACTTC. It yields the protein CASTAGTSGAFYEQYF.